The 30 T cell receptor beta chains given below trace back to one sample, sequenced in a study of regulatory T cells in long-lasting Graves disease. Sequencing libraries for TCR beta were prepared with iRepertoire HTBI primers and Arm-PCR of CDR3 regions. TCRdb fed the multiplex PCR reads into MiXCR, producing one record per CDR3 protein. The profile covers about 470,000 distinct CDR3 sequences, with 20% to 25% appearing a single time and 7% to 9% taken by the ten largest. Indicated time point: persistent/refractory GD, antithyroid drugs over 5 years with positive TRAb. Extracted PBMC RNA gave rise to the TCR library. The material sequenced was peripheral blood mononuclear cells (PBMCs), taken when the disease was refractory, from a patient treated with antithyroid drugs. The receptors here all came from a female donor with Graves disease.

At least ten counts were recorded for this clonotype. The chain couples TRBV10-1 to TRBJ1-2; D call uncertain. The germline V and J ends were trimmed by 6 bases and 2 bases, with 13 bases remaining between them. CDR3 length equals 14 residues. Germline assignment: CDR1 WNHNN and CDR2 SYGVQD (reference sequence). The CDR3 DNA sequence: TGCGCCAGCAGCCCCTCGGCACTGAACTATGGCTACACCTTC. Translating gives CASSPSALNYGYTF.

A few counts support this clonotype. V usage is TRBV27 and J usage is TRBJ1-5; D is perhaps TRBD1 (5 bases). CDR1 is MNHEY, CDR2 SMNVEV, per germline (reference sequence). V shed 5 bases and J shed 3 bases, with 17 bases lying between them. This CDR3 has 16 residues. CDR3 coding DNA: TGTGCCAGCAGTCCCCAGGGTTCAACACACAATCAGCCCCAGCATTTT. It codes for CASSPQGSTHNQPQHF.

The chain uses TRBV6-1 and TRBJ1-1, with 12 bases lining up with TRBD1. V dropped 5 bases and J dropped 7; count of bases not matched to a gene: 11. CDR1 MNHNS and CDR2 SASEGT come from the germline V gene. This CDR3 contains 16 residues. CDR3 nucleotides: TGTGCCAGCAGTAACCTCCAGGGGACAGGGGGCAATGAAGCTTTCTTT. Encoded protein: CASSNLQGTGGNEAFF.

The chain links TRBV10-3 to TRBJ1-1, with D unresolved. Germline CDR1 is ENHRY and CDR2 is SYGVKD. Trimming took 1 base from V and 2 from J, leaving 5 bases between them. The CDR3 loop spans 13 amino acids. This CDR3 is CAISELDNTEAFF. The CDR3 nucleotides read TGTGCCATCAGTGAGTTGGACAACACTGAAGCTTTCTTT.

This clonotype occurred many times. The chain couples TRBV28 to TRBJ1-1, with D possibly being TRBD1 (5 bases). The CDR3 sequence is 14 residues long. V lost 6 bases and J 8 bases, leaving 19 bases between the germline ends. Germline assignment: CDR1 MDHEN and CDR2 SYDVKM. The CDR3 DNA sequence: TGTGCCAGCAGCCCGAGACGGGGGAGGAGGGAAGCTTTCTTT. This gives the protein CASSPRRGRREAFF.

This clonotype appeared many times. The chain links TRBV20-1 to TRBJ1-6, with TRBD1 matching 8 bases. Trimming took 3 bases from V and 8 from J; bases not matched to a gene: 9. Germline assignment: CDR1 DFQATT and CDR2 SNEGSKA (reference sequence). The CDR3 runs to 15 residues. The DNA for the CDR3 is TGCAGTGCTAGGATGCGGGGGACAGGTCATTCACCCCTCCACTTT. Translation: CSARMRGTGHSPLHF.

This clonotype came up a few times. The chain combines TRBV30 with TRBJ1-1, with D maybe TRBD1 (6 bases). The V end was cut by 0 bases, the J end by 5 bases, with 13 bases between. The CDR3 has 14 amino acids. Germline V gives CDR1 GTSNPN, CDR2 SVGIG (reference sequence). For the CDR3, the DNA is TGTGCCTGGAGTGTACTACAGGGACGAACTGAAGCTTTCTTT. Residues: CAWSVLQGRTEAFF.

V and J are TRBV20-1 and TRBJ2-5, with TRBD2 identical over 14 bases. The germline V gene encodes CDR1 DFQATT and CDR2 SNEGSKA (reference sequence). This CDR3 contains 16 residues. J was trimmed by 2 bases and V by 5 bases; bases with no gene match: 7. DNA for the CDR3: TGCAGTGCTGATGGACTAGCGGGAGGACTGCAAGAGACCCAGTACTTC. It specifies CSADGLAGGLQETQYF.

This clonotype was counted at least ten times. This sequence joins TRBV20-1 and TRBJ2-5; TRBD2 matches 12 bases. The CDR3 is 17 residues long. Trimming removed 0 bases from V and 5 bases from J; junction bases left unmatched: 10. Germline CDR1 and CDR2: DFQATT and SNEGSKA (reference sequence). The CDR3 region is CSARDGALAGGRETQYF. DNA for the CDR3: TGCAGTGCTAGAGATGGGGCTCTAGCGGGAGGGAGGGAGACCCAGTACTTC.

A note on this clonotype: The junction and the germline gene differ at one end; a read error may be behind it. J is TRBJ2-5 and V is TRBV28, with TRBD2 as a possible D gene (7 bases). The V gene's germline CDR1 is MDHEN and CDR2 SYDVKM. This CDR3 comprises 14 residues. The CDR3 spells CASGLGGAQETQYF. The CDR3 DNA reads as TGTGCCAGCGGTTTGGGGGGGGCACAAGAGACCCAGTACTTC.

Notes on this clonotype: One end of the junction fails to match germline, which may point to a read error. The J gene is TRBJ2-3, the V gene TRBV28; weak D call: TRBD1 (6 bases). This CDR3 has 14 residues. Germline lookup yields CDR1 MDHEN and CDR2 SYDVKM. CDR3 coding DNA: TGTGCCAGTAGTTCAGGGGCTAGCACAGATACGCAGTATTTT. Its translation is CASSSGASTDTQYF.

This CDR3 reads CAWSGLADNEQFF. As DNA, the CDR3 is TGTGCCTGGAGTGGGCTAGCGGACAATGAGCAGTTCTTC. The chain employs TRBV30 and TRBJ2-1; 7 bases map to TRBD2. V shed 1 base and J 5 bases; nucleotides not matched to a gene: 2. Germline lookup yields CDR1 GTSNPN and CDR2 SVGIG (reference sequence). CDR3 length: 13 residues. The full variable domain, with the rest looked up from reference TRBV30 and TRBJ2-1, is SQTIHQWPATLVQPVGSPLSLECTVEGTSNPNLYWYRQAAGRGLQLLFYSVGIGQISSEVPQNLSASRPQDRQFILSSKKLLLSDSGFYLCAWSGLADNEQFFGPGTRLTVL.

This sequence joins TRBV11-3 and TRBJ1-1; D is unclear. This CDR3 has 18 amino acids. Germline loops: CDR1 SGHNT, CDR2 YENEEA. Trimming pared 1 base from V and 3 bases from J, leaving 21 bases between. The CDR3 reads CASSLVAAGHPGYTEAFF. DNA of the CDR3: TGTGCCAGCAGCTTAGTGGCGGCGGGTCACCCGGGGTACACTGAAGCTTTCTTT.

This clonotype turned up a few times. The chain recombines TRBV7-2 with TRBJ2-7, with D possibly being TRBD1 (5 bases). V gave up 5 bases and J gave up 5 bases, with 10 bases separating them. Looked up from germline, CDR1 is SGHTA and CDR2 is FQGNSA. The CDR3 runs 12 residues. The CDR3 DNA reads TGTGCCAGCAGCCCAGGGTACCACGAGCAGTACTTC. Translated: CASSPGYHEQYF.

This clonotype was detected many times. The chain recombines TRBV20-1 with TRBJ2-7; 8 positions match TRBD1. J was trimmed by 1 base and V by 5 bases; bases with no gene match: 7. This CDR3 region has 14 residues. In germline, CDR1 is DFQATT, CDR2 SNEGSKA (reference sequence). The CDR3 DNA reads as TGCAGTGCTCCAGGCACAGGGGGTTCCTACGAGCAGTACTTC. Its protein product is CSAPGTGGSYEQYF.

This clonotype was detected ten times or more. The gene calls are TRBV30 and TRBJ2-5; D call uncertain. The length of the CDR3 is 15 residues. The germline V gene has CDR1 GTSNPN and CDR2 SVGIG (reference sequence). V was pared by 0 bases and J by 2 bases, with 13 bases between. CDR3 bases: TGTGCCTGGAGTGTTATGAGTCGGTTTCAAGAGACCCAGTACTTC. Amino acid sequence: CAWSVMSRFQETQYF.

This clonotype has ten or more counts. The genes are TRBV6-1 and TRBJ1-1; possible D gene TRBD1, 6 bases. The V end was cut by 11 bases, the J end by 0 bases, with 13 bases between. This CDR3 is built from 13 residues. Germline CDR1 is MNHNS and CDR2 is SASEGT. The CDR3 nucleotides read TGTGCCGCCCAGAACAGGGTGAACACTGAAGCTTTCTTT. Translating gives CAAQNRVNTEAFF.

The V call is TRBV5-4, the J call TRBJ2-4, with D perhaps TRBD2 (5 bases). The CDR3 consists of 13 residues. V lost 4 bases to trimming and J lost 6 bases, with 11 bases between them. The germline V gene encodes CDR1 SGHNT and CDR2 YYREEE (reference sequence). CDR3 bases: TGTGCCAGCAGCGCCGGCCGGGGAAACATTCAGTACTTC. This gives the protein CASSAGRGNIQYF.

This clonotype was counted a few times. The chain links TRBV9 to TRBJ2-7; maybe TRBD2 (5 bases). The germline V and J ends were trimmed by 6 bases and 0 bases, with 13 bases remaining between them. CDR3 size: 14 residues. Germline CDR1 and CDR2: SGDLS and YYNGEE. CDR3: CASTPSSGSYEQYF. The CDR3 bases are TGTGCCAGCACTCCAAGCAGCGGCTCCTACGAGCAGTACTTC.

This clonotype has more than one count but fewer than ten. The J gene is TRBJ1-1, the V gene TRBV29-1; 7 positions agree with TRBD1. CDR3 length: 15 residues. Trimming at V came to 4 bases and at J to 1 base, leaving 9 bases not matched to a gene. CDR1 is SQVTM and CDR2 is ANQGSEA in the germline V gene. The CDR3 DNA follows: TGCAGCGTTGGAGCTACAGGGGCCACGAACACTGAAGCTTTCTTT. It codes for CSVGATGATNTEAFF.

This clonotype was counted at least ten times. This chain links TRBV3-1 with TRBJ2-7; 7 bases map to TRBD1. Trimming at V came to 4 bases and at J to 5 bases, leaving 5 bases not matched to a gene. CDR3 length: 13 amino acids. The germline gives CDR1 LGHDT, CDR2 YNNKEL (reference sequence). The CDR3 is CASSRDRADEQYF. The DNA of the CDR3 is TGTGCCAGCAGCCGCGACAGGGCTGACGAGCAGTACTTC.

The J gene is TRBJ2-2, the V gene TRBV19; D gene uncertain. V was trimmed by 0 bases and J by 4 bases, leaving 6 bases between them. Per germline, CDR1 LNHDA and CDR2 SQIVND (reference sequence). This CDR3 has 14 residues. CDR3 nucleotides: TGTGCCAGTAGTATAGATCGAGGCACCGGGGAGCTGTTTTTT. Residues: CASSIDRGTGELFF.

This clonotype came up many times. This rearrangement joins TRBV28 to TRBJ1-5; weak D call: TRBD1 (5 bases). Trimming pared 6 bases from V and 5 bases from J, leaving 14 bases between. CDR3 length equals 14 residues. The germline gives CDR1 MDHEN, CDR2 SYDVKM. CDR3 nucleotides: TGTGCCAGCAGCCTAGCGGGGGGGTATCAGCCCCAGCATTTT. Protein sequence: CASSLAGGYQPQHF.

This clonotype has a handful of counts. This chain connects TRBV19 to TRBJ1-2; D possibly corresponds to TRBD1 (5 bases). The CDR3 is made up of 14 amino acids. The V and J ends lost 4 bases and 2 bases respectively, with 11 bases between them. Germline CDR1 and CDR2: LNHDA and SQIVND (reference sequence). DNA for the CDR3: TGTGCCAGTAGTAAGTCAGGGAGGAACTATGGCTACACCTTC. The encoded protein is CASSKSGRNYGYTF.

In this sample, this clonotype turned up many times. This chain uses TRBV11-3 with TRBJ1-5; D not resolved. Trimming took 5 bases from V and 0 from J, leaving 2 bases between them. The CDR3 has 12 amino acids. The germline V gene encodes CDR1 SGHNT and CDR2 YENEEA. The CDR3 sequence: CASSNSNQPQHF. The CDR3 nucleotides read TGTGCCAGCAGCAATAGCAATCAGCCCCAGCATTTT.

Ten or more counts support this clonotype. The chain uses TRBV12-3 or TRBV12-4 and TRBJ2-5; tentatively, D is TRBD1 or TRBD2 (6 bases each). V lost 8 bases, J lost 1 base, and 11 bases lay in between. The CDR3 has 13 amino acids. In DNA, the CDR3 is TGTGCCAGCCTAAGGGGGGCCCAAGAGACCCAGTACTTC. Translation: CASLRGAQETQYF.

This clonotype was detected ten times or more. This sequence joins TRBV28 and TRBJ1-5; TRBD1 might be the D (6 bases). V was cut by 4 bases and J by 6 bases, with 10 bases left in between. The V gene's germline CDR1 is MDHEN and CDR2 SYDVKM. The CDR3 runs 13 residues. The CDR3 sequence is CASSSTGFQPQHF. The CDR3 bases are TGTGCCAGCAGTTCCACAGGGTTTCAGCCCCAGCATTTT.

This clonotype was counted a few times. The chain recombines TRBV7-9 with TRBJ1-5, with 9 bases aligning to TRBD1. V lost 4 bases, J lost 0 bases, and 7 bases stayed unmatched. The CDR3 is made up of 17 amino acids. Germline CDR1 and CDR2: SEHNR and FQNEAQ (reference sequence). CDR3 in amino acids: CASSSWTGEYSNQPQHF. CDR3 DNA sequence: TGTGCCAGCAGCTCCTGGACAGGGGAATATAGCAATCAGCCCCAGCATTTT.

Comments on this clonotype: A much larger clone differs by one base, so this may be a read error. The V gene is TRBV20-1, the J gene TRBJ1-1; D possibly corresponds to TRBD1 (6 bases). Germline V CDR1 and CDR2: DFQATT, SNEGSKA (reference sequence). This CDR3 is built from 14 residues. This CDR3 reads CSARDRTVNTEVFF. CDR3 bases: TGCAGTGCTAGAGATCGGACAGTGAACACTGAAGTTTTCTTT.

This clonotype was detected ten times or more. CDR3 protein: CASSSRQGMDEQYF. The CDR3 DNA reads TGTGCCAGCAGTTCACGACAGGGGATGGACGAGCAGTACTTC. The chain has TRBV6-9 and TRBJ2-7, with 8 nucleotides matching TRBD1. Germline values: CDR1 MNHGY, CDR2 SVAAGI. The CDR3 has 14 amino acids. V was clipped by 4 bases and J by 5 bases; unmatched bases: 7.